Listed here are 16 T cell receptor beta chains from one sample, sequenced in a study of T cell repertoires in cytomegalovirus infection. A single record per CDR3 protein comes from TCRdb applying MiXCR to the reads. The repertoire holds around 900,000 distinct CDR3 sequences, with 30% to 40% as singletons. For these receptors, no antigen is known. Sequencing was performed on cultured CD8+ T cells from PBMCs, taken from culture after CMV antigen stimulation. These receptors were taken from a human donor in good health (CMV status not recorded). Some clones in this sample may be carry-over from other donors' samples.

This clonotype has more than one count but fewer than ten. The V gene is TRBV20-1, the J gene TRBJ1-5; D unresolved. This CDR3 contains 16 residues. Per germline, CDR1 DFQATT and CDR2 SNEGSKA (reference sequence). Trimming pared 0 bases from V and 0 bases from J, leaving 12 bases between. CDR3 protein: CSARDSRGISNQPQHF. Here the CDR3 DNA reads TGCAGTGCTAGAGATAGCAGAGGGATTAGCAATCAGCCCCAGCATTTT.

The V call is TRBV27, the J call TRBJ2-3, with D unclear. The germline gives CDR1 MNHEY, CDR2 SMNVEV (reference sequence). The CDR3 consists of 13 residues. V was shortened by 5 bases and J by 4 bases, with 10 bases between the two germline ends. For the CDR3, the DNA is TGTGCCAGCAGTCCCCTAAGGGCAGATACGCAGTATTTT. Translation gives CASSPLRADTQYF.

This clonotype was seen at least ten times. The chain joins TRBV7-8 to TRBJ2-3; 10 nucleotides align to TRBD2. Germline V gene sequence: CDR1 SGHVS, CDR2 FQNEAQ. The CDR3 covers 16 residues. Germline trimming cut 3 bases from V and 4 bases from J; bases unmatched to any gene: 7. The CDR3 DNA is TGTGCCAGCAGCTTTAAGCGGGGGGGCCCTCCAGATACGCAGTATTTT. This gives the protein CASSFKRGGPPDTQYF.

This clonotype was observed a handful of times. V usage is TRBV7-6 and J usage is TRBJ2-3, with 8 positions matching TRBD2. The CDR3 is 17 residues long. Germline V gene data show CDR1 as SGHVS and CDR2 as FNYEAQ. With V trimmed by 5 bases and J by 2 bases, 12 bases remained unmatched. For the CDR3, the DNA is TGTGCCAGCAGCCTTAGGCGAGCGGGGGATTTCACAGATACGCAGTATTTT. It is translated as CASSLRRAGDFTDTQYF.

The chain recombines TRBV2 with TRBJ2-4, with D perhaps assigned TRBD1 or TRBD2 (5 bases each). Germline lookup yields CDR1 SNHLY and CDR2 FYNNEI. Trimming removed 3 bases at V and 0 bases at J, with 18 bases between. CDR3 length: 18 residues. The CDR3 sequence: CASSDTGLSSIAKNIQYF. The CDR3 nucleotides are TGTGCCAGCAGTGATACGGGGCTTTCTTCGATAGCCAAAAACATTCAGTACTTC.

The rearrangement joins TRBV7-9 to TRBJ2-1; 14 bases align to TRBD2. The germline CDR1 and CDR2 sequences are SEHNR and FQNEAQ (reference sequence). V lost 3 bases, J lost 8 bases, and 3 bases stayed unmatched. The CDR3 loop spans 15 amino acids. The DNA of the CDR3 is TGTGCCAGCAGCTTTCCGGGACTAGCGGGGGATGAGCAGTTCTTC. As protein: CASSFPGLAGDEQFF.

Note on this clonotype: The junction departs from the called germline gene at one end, perhaps through a read error. The chain links TRBV12-3 or TRBV12-4 to TRBJ1-1; D unresolved. This CDR3 region has 13 residues. CDR3 sequence: CASSSTLNTVAFF. The CDR3 DNA is TGTGCCAGCAGCTCTACACTGAACACTGTAGCTTTCTTT.

The chain recombines TRBV7-6 with TRBJ2-7; D unclear. V dropped 0 bases and J dropped 7 bases, with 10 bases sitting between them. Germline V gives CDR1 SGHVS, CDR2 FNYEAQ. The CDR3 sequence is 13 residues long. The CDR3, as DNA: TGTGCCAGCAGCTTAGCGAAGGGCCGTGAGCAGTACGTC. Amino acid sequence: CASSLAKGREQYV.

This chain links TRBV7-4 with TRBJ1-1; D might be TRBD1 (5 bases). Germline V gene sequence: CDR1 SGHVT, CDR2 SQSDAQ. V gave up 4 bases and J gave up 3 bases, with 12 bases separating them. This CDR3 has 14 residues. The CDR3, as DNA: TGTGCCAGCAGCTCGACAGAAGGGTACACTGAAGCTTTCTTT. Protein sequence: CASSSTEGYTEAFF. Full variable domain (rest looked up from reference TRBV7-4 and TRBJ1-1): GAGVSQSPRYKVAKRGRDVALRCDSISGHVTLYWYRQTLGQGSEVLTYSQSDAQRDKSGRPSGRFSAERPERSVSTLKIQRTEQGDSAVYLCASSSTEGYTEAFFGQGTRLTVV.

This clonotype came up a few times. The V gene is TRBV19, the J gene TRBJ2-3, with D perhaps given as TRBD1 or TRBD2 (6 bases each). This CDR3 region has 13 residues. Germline lookup yields CDR1 LNHDA and CDR2 SQIVND (reference sequence). V lost 10 bases and J lost 3, with 14 bases in between. CDR3 in amino acids: CAISRGATDTQYF. The CDR3 nucleotides read TGTGCCATCTCTAGGGGGGCTACAGATACGCAGTATTTT.

The J gene is TRBJ2-1, the V gene TRBV27, with 7 bases aligning to TRBD2. The CDR3 totals 14 residues. Germline assignment: CDR1 MNHEY and CDR2 SMNVEV (reference sequence). Trimming at V came to 7 bases and at J to 0 bases, leaving 3 bases not matched to a gene. CDR3 loop: CASTWGGSYNEQFF. The CDR3 DNA follows: TGTGCCAGCACCTGGGGGGGCTCCTACAATGAGCAGTTCTTC.

This clonotype appeared many times. This chain connects TRBV7-2 to TRBJ1-2; D possibly corresponds to TRBD1 (5 bases). V lost 5 bases, J lost 6 bases, and 19 bases lay in between. The CDR3 totals 15 residues. In germline, CDR1 is SGHTA, CDR2 FQGNSA. The CDR3 sequence: CASSPTPTAHHGYTF. The CDR3 region has the DNA TGTGCCAGCAGCCCAACCCCGACAGCGCATCATGGCTACACCTTC. Filled out from reference TRBV7-2 and TRBJ1-2, the complete variable domain reads GAGVSQSPSNKVTEKGKDVELRCDPISGHTALYWYRQSLGQGLEFLIYFQGNSAPDKSGLPSDRFSAERTGGSVSTLTIQRTQQEDSAVYLCASSPTPTAHHGYTFGSGTRLTVV.

This clonotype was seen at least ten times. V gene TRBV12-3 or TRBV12-4 combines with J gene TRBJ2-1, with a tentative D call TRBD2 (6 bases). Trimming shortened V by 5 bases and J by 4 bases, and 15 bases separated the two germline ends. CDR3 length: 15 amino acids. As DNA, the CDR3 is TGTGCCAGCAGTCCCAGCCGGGGACTTTACAATGAGCAGTTCTTC. Protein sequence: CASSPSRGLYNEQFF.

CDR3 protein: CASRLSGGFTDTQYF. For the CDR3, the DNA is TGTGCCAGCAGATTAAGCGGGGGCTTCACAGATACGCAGTATTTT. The chain links TRBV6-5 to TRBJ2-3; 8 nucleotides align to TRBD2. With 6 bases clipped from V and 2 bases from J, the junction kept 7 bases outside the gene matches. The germline V gene encodes CDR1 MNHEY and CDR2 SVGAGI. CDR3 length: 15 amino acids.

The CDR3 sequence is CASSHRDRPNPTEAFF. The CDR3 coding sequence is TGCGCCAGCAGCCACCGGGACAGGCCAAACCCCACTGAAGCTTTCTTT. The chain combines TRBV4-3 with TRBJ1-1; 8 bases map to TRBD1. Trimming at V came to 3 bases and at J to 4 bases, leaving 10 bases not matched to a gene. CDR1 is LGHNA, CDR2 YSLEER, per germline. The CDR3 extends over 16 amino acids.

This rearrangement joins TRBV29-1 to TRBJ1-4; D remains unclear. Germline V lookup: CDR1 SQVTM, CDR2 ANQGSEA. The length of the CDR3 is 15 residues. V was pared by 6 bases and J by 6 bases, with 20 bases between. As DNA, the CDR3 is TGCAGCGTCGAACGAATCCCCATGAGGGATGAAAAACTGTTTTTT. Its translation is CSVERIPMRDEKLFF.